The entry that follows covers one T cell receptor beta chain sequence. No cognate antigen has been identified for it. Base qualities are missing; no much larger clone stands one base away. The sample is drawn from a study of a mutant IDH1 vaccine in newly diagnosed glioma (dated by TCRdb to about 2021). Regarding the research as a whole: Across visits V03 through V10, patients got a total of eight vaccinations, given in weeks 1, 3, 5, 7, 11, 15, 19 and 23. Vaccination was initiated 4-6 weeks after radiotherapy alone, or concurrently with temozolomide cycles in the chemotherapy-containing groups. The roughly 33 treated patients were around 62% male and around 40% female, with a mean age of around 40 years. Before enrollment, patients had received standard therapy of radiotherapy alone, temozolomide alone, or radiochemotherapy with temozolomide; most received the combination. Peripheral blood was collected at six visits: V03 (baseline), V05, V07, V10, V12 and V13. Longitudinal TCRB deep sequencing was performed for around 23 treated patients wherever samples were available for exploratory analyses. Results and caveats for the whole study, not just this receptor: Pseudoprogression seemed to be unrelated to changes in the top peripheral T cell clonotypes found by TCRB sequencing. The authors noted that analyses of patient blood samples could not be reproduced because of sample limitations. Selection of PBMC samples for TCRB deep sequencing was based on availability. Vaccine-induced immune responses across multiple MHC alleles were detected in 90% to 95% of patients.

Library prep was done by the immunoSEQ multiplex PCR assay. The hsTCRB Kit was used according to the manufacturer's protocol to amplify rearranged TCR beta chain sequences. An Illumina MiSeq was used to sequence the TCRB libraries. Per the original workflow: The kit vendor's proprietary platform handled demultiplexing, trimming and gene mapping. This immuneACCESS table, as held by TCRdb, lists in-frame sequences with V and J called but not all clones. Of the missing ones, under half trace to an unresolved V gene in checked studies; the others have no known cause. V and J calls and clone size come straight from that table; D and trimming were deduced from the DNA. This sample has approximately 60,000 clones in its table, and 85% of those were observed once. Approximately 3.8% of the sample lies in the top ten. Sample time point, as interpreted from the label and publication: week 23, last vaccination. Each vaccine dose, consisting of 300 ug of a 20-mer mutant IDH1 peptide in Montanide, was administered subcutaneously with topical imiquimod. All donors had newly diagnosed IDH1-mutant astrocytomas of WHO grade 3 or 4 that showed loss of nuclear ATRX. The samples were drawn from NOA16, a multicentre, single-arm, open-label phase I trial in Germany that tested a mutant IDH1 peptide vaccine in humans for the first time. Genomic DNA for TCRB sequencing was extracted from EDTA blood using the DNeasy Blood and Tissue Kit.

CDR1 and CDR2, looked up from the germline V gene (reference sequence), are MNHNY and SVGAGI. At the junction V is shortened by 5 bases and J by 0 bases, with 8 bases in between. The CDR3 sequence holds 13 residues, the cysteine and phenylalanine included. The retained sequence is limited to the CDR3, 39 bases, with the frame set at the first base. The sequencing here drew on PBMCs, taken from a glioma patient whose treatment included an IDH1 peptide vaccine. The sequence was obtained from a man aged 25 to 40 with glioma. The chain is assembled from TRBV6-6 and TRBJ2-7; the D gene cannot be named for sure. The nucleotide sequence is TGTGCCAGCAGTCCCGGACGCTCCTACGAGCAGTACTTC. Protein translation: CASSPGRSYEQYF.